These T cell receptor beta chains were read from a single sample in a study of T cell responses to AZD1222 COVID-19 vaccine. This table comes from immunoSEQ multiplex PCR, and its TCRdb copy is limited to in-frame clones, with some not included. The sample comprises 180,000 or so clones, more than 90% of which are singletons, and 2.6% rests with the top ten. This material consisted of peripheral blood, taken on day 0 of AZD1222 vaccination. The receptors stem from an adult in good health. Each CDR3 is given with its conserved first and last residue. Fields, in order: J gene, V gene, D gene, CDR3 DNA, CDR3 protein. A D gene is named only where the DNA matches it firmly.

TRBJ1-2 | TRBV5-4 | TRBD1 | TGTGCCAGCAGCCCACCCACGACAGGGGGTATCGCTGGCTACACCTTC | CASSPPTTGGIAGYTF
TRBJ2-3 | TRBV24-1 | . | TGTGCCACCAGTGATTTAAGGGGAATGGGCACAGATACGCAGTATTTT | CATSDLRGMGTDTQYF
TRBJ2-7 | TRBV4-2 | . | TGTGCCAGCAGCCTTGAGAGGCAGTCCTACGAGCAGTACTTC | CASSLERQSYEQYF
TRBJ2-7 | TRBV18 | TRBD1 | TGTGCCAGCTCACCACCGGTGGCCAGGGGGTCTGGGCAGTACTTC | CASSPPVARGSGQYF
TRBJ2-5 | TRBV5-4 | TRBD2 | TGTGCCAGCAGCCCGGGTCTCCTAGCGGGCCGGCGAGAGACCCAGTACTTC | CASSPGLLAGRRETQYF
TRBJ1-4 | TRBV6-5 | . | TGTGCCAGCAGTTACACACAACTGGATGAAAAACTGTTTTTT | CASSYTQLDEKLFF
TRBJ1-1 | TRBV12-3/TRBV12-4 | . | TGTGCCAGCAGTTTACAGGTGAACACTGAAGCTTTCTTT | CASSLQVNTEAFF
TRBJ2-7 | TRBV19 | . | TGTGCCAGTAGTTCGGCAGGGTGGTACGAGCAGTACTTC | CASSSAGWYEQYF
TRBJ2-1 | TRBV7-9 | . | TGTGCCAGCAGCTTAGATACTACGTACAATGAGCAGTTCTTC | CASSLDTTYNEQFF
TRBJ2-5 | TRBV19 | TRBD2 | TGTGCCAGTAGTCCTCGGGCTAGCGGGTATCAAGAGACCCAGTACTTC | CASSPRASGYQETQYF
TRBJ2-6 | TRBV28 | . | TGTGCCAGCAGTTTCCCCCGCGGGTCTGGGGCCAACGTCCTGACTTTC | CASSFPRGSGANVLTF